The 18 T cell receptor beta chains below were found in one sample sequenced in a study of T cell responses to AZD1222 COVID-19 vaccine. Profiling relied on immunoSEQ multiplex PCR, and the TCRdb table lists in-frame clones only, not all of them. Counted here are about 83,000 clones, roughly 86% occurring once; the ten biggest clones make up 8.5% to 9%. The input for sequencing was peripheral blood, taken on day 0 of AZD1222 vaccination. Receptors were obtained from an adult in good health.

This chain connects TRBV6-5 to TRBJ2-7, with D possibly TRBD1 on 6 matching bases. V lost 4 bases, J lost 7 bases, and 23 bases lay in between. The CDR3 totals 16 residues. Germline CDR1 MNHEY, CDR2 SVGAGI. The CDR3 loop is CASSLLASLNQGEQYF. The CDR3 region has the DNA TGTGCCAGCAGTTTATTAGCTAGCCTCAACCAGGGGGAGCAGTACTTC.

This chain links TRBV19 with TRBJ2-7; 14 bases agree with TRBD2. The germline CDR1 and CDR2 sequences are LNHDA and SQIVND (reference sequence). Unmatched junction bases numbered 11, after V lost 8 bases and J lost 2 bases. This CDR3 has 17 amino acids. Here the CDR3 DNA reads TGTGCCAGTCGTCAAGGGACTAGCGGGGGCCTACCCTACGAGCAGTACTTC. This encodes CASRQGTSGGLPYEQYF.

This clone was detected only a few times. The chain employs TRBV21-1 and TRBJ1-6; the table's D call TRBD1 went unverified against the DNA. TRBV21-1 is marked as a pseudogene. The CDR3 is made up of 14 amino acids. The CDR3 DNA sequence: TGTGCCAGCAGTCGACAGGGGAGGAATTCACCCCTCCACTTT. Protein product: CASSRQGRNSPLHF.

This rearrangement joins TRBV5-6 to TRBJ2-3; D perhaps matches TRBD1 (6 bases). This CDR3 spans 14 amino acids. Trimming left V 4 bases short and J 7 bases short, with 16 bases between. CDR1 is SGHDT, CDR2 YYEEEE, per germline. CDR3 in DNA: TGTGCCAGCAGCCCCGCGCGACAGGCACATACGCAGTATTTT. Translation gives CASSPARQAHTQYF.

The gene calls are TRBV19 and TRBJ1-1; TRBD1 matches 9 bases. This CDR3 is 15 amino acids long. V was pared by 5 bases and J by 4 bases, with 8 bases of the junction left unmatched. Germline CDR1 reads LNHDA; CDR2 reads SQIVND (reference sequence). CDR3 sequence reads: CASSPPDRGGTEAFF. The CDR3 bases are TGTGCCAGTAGTCCCCCGGACAGGGGCGGCACTGAAGCTTTCTTT.

The chain carries TRBV7-2 and TRBJ2-3; maybe TRBD2 (5 bases). V dropped 5 bases and J dropped 5 bases, with 26 bases sitting between them. Germline V gene sequence: CDR1 SGHTA, CDR2 FQGNSA. The CDR3 loop spans 18 amino acids. The CDR3 DNA follows: TGTGCCAGCAGCCCCCGACGAGAGCGGTTCCTACGGGGAGATACGCAGTATTTT. This codes for CASSPRRERFLRGDTQYF.

This chain uses TRBV18 with TRBJ2-1; 14 bases match TRBD2. The CDR3 length is 16 residues. The germline V gene encodes CDR1 KGHSH and CDR2 LQKENI. After removal of 1 base from V and 6 bases from J, the junction contained 2 bases not matched to a gene. The CDR3 bases are TGTGCCAGCTCACCACTAGGGACTAGCGGGAGCAATGAGCAGTTCTTC. Translated: CASSPLGTSGSNEQFF.

The table lists this clone with a few counts. The chain joins TRBV6-5 to TRBJ2-7, with TRBD1 identical over 10 bases. Germline CDR1 is MNHEY and CDR2 is SVGAGI. The CDR3 covers 13 residues. V was clipped by 10 bases and J by 3 bases; unmatched bases: 6. The CDR3 nucleotides read TGTGCCACCGGCCGGGACAGGGGCTACGAGCAGTACTTC. Translating gives CATGRDRGYEQYF.

The chain couples TRBV5-3 to TRBJ1-5; D uncertain. TRBV5-3 is an ORF for which the function is uncertain. The ends were cut back, 0 bases at V and 4 bases at J, with 5 bases in the middle. The CDR3 length is 13 residues. CDR3 in amino acids: CARSLVGNQPQHF. Here the CDR3 DNA reads TGTGCCAGAAGCTTGGTTGGAAATCAGCCCCAGCATTTT.

The V call is TRBV27, the J call TRBJ1-1; D gene uncertain. From germline, CDR1 is MNHEY and CDR2 SMNVEV (reference sequence). The V and J ends lost 7 bases and 4 bases respectively, with 13 bases between them. This CDR3 region has 13 residues. CDR3 sequence reads: CASNLTPGTEAFF. CDR3 DNA: TGTGCCAGCAACCTGACCCCTGGCACTGAAGCTTTCTTT.

This chain uses TRBV5-1 with TRBJ2-2; D perhaps matches TRBD1 (5 bases). Deletions cut 1 base from V and 1 base from J, with 11 bases between. The germline V gene has CDR1 SGHRS and CDR2 YFSETQ. The length of the CDR3 is 16 residues. CDR3 DNA sequence: TGCGCCAGCAGCTTGATGGGGCTCGGGAACACCGGGGAGCTGTTTTTT. Amino acids: CASSLMGLGNTGELFF.

This sequence joins TRBV19 and TRBJ2-3, with 12 bases matching TRBD2. V shed 4 bases, J shed 2 bases, and the junction held 10 bases outside the gene matches. The CDR3 is 18 residues long. The germline CDR1 and CDR2 sequences are LNHDA and SQIVND (reference sequence). CDR3 residues: CASSTGFLAGGSTDTQYF. For the CDR3, the DNA is TGTGCCAGTAGTACTGGGTTTCTAGCGGGGGGGTCCACAGATACGCAGTATTTT.

This clone appeared a single time. This chain joins TRBV19 and TRBJ2-2; 10 positions agree with TRBD2. This CDR3 is built from 15 residues. Germline CDR1 is LNHDA and CDR2 is SQIVND (reference sequence). V lost 3 bases, J lost 6 bases, and 4 bases stayed unmatched. CDR3 sequence reads: CASSIPLAGAGELFF. CDR3 DNA sequence: TGTGCCAGTAGTATTCCGCTAGCGGGAGCCGGGGAGCTGTTTTTT.

In DNA form, the CDR3 reads TGTGCCAGCAGCTTAGGCAGAGGGACCGCAAACACCGGGGAGCTGTTTTTT. Encoded protein: CASSLGRGTANTGELFF. The V call is TRBV11-3, the J call TRBJ2-2; D may be TRBD1 or TRBD2 (5 bases each). The V end was cut by 1 base, the J end by 2 bases, with 14 bases between. Germline V lookup: CDR1 SGHNT, CDR2 YENEEA. This CDR3 comprises 17 residues.

This clone is judged medium-sized. The chain joins TRBV9 to TRBJ2-1; D may be TRBD1 (8 bases). Trimming left V 3 bases short and J 8 bases short, with 12 bases between. Germline lookup yields CDR1 SGDLS and CDR2 YYNGEE. The CDR3 is 13 amino acids. The CDR3 DNA follows: TGTGCCAGCAGCGATACAGGGGGGGATGAGCAGTTCTTC. The encoded protein is CASSDTGGDEQFF. The variable domain in full, completed from reference TRBV9 and TRBJ2-1, reads DSGVTQTPKHLITATGQRVTLRCSPRSGDLSVYWYQQSLDQGLQFLIQYYNGEERAKGNILERFSAQQFPDLHSELNLSSLELGDSALYFCASSDTGGDEQFFGPGTRLTVL.

This clone has just one count. The chain links TRBV6-6 to TRBJ1-5, with D tentatively TRBD1 (5 bases). CDR1 is MNHNY, CDR2 SVGAGI, per germline (reference sequence). The CDR3 sequence is 16 residues long. The ends were cut back, 0 bases at V and 3 bases at J, with 12 bases in the middle. CDR3 in DNA: TGTGCCAGCAGTTACTCGATCGGGGCAGACAATCAGCCCCAGCATTTT. Protein sequence: CASSYSIGADNQPQHF.

J is TRBJ1-5 and V is TRBV5-1; 9 bases are shared with TRBD1. Unmatched junction bases numbered 0, after V lost 0 bases and J lost 5 bases. Germline CDR1 is SGHRS and CDR2 is YFSETQ. This CDR3 has 14 residues. CDR3 in DNA: TGCGCCAGCAGCTTGGGGACAGGGGATCAGCCCCAGCATTTT. It translates to CASSLGTGDQPQHF.

The chain recombines TRBV5-6 with TRBJ2-2, with 10 positions matching TRBD1. Germline CDR1 is SGHDT and CDR2 is YYEEEE. V was pared by 5 bases and J by 6 bases, with 10 bases of the junction left unmatched. This CDR3 region has 16 residues. The CDR3 protein is CASRSPGQGRAGELFF. The CDR3 bases are TGTGCCAGCAGGTCCCCGGGACAGGGGCGGGCCGGGGAGCTGTTTTTT.